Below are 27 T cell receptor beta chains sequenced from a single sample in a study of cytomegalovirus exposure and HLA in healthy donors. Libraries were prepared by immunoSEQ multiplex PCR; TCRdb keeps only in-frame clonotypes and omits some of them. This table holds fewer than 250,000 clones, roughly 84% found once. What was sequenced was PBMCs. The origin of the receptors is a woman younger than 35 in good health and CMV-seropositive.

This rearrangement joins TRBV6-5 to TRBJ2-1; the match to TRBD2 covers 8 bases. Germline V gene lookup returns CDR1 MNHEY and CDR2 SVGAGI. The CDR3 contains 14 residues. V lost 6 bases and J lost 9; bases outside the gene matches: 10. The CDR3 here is CASRWTSPRGEQFF. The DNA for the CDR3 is TGTGCCAGCAGATGGACTAGCCCCCGGGGTGAGCAGTTCTTC.

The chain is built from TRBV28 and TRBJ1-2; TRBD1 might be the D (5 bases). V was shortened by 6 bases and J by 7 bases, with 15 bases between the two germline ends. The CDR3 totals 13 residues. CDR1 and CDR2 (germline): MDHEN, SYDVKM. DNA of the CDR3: TGTGCCAGCAGCCCCGGGGGGTATCGTGGCTACACCTTC. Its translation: CASSPGGYRGYTF.

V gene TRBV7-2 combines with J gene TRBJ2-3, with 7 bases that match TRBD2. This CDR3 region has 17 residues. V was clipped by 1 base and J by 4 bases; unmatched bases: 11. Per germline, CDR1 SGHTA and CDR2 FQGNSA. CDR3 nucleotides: TGTGCCAGCAGCTTAGGGGTAGGGCGGGAGCCCTCAGATACGCAGTATTTT. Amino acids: CASSLGVGREPSDTQYF.

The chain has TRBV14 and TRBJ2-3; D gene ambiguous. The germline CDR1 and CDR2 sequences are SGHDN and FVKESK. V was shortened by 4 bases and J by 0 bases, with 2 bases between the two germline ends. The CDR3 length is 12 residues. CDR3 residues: CASSPSTDTQYF. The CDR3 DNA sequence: TGTGCCAGCAGCCCTAGCACAGATACGCAGTATTTT.

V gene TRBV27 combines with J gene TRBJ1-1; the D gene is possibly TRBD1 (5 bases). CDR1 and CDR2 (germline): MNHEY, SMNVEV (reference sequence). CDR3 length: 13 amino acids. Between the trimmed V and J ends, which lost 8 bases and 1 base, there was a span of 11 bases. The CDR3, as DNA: TGTGCCAGCGGGGAGGGGAGGAACACTGAAGCTTTCTTT. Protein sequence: CASGEGRNTEAFF.

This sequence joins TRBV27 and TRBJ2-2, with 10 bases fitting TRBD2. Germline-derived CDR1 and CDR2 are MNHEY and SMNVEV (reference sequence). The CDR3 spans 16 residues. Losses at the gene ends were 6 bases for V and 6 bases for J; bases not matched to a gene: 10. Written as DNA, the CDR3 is TGTGCCAGCAGATCTACAGCGGGAGGGCGTGCCGGGGAGCTGTTTTTT. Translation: CASRSTAGGRAGELFF.

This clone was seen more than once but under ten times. The DNA of the CDR3 is TGTGCCTGGACCCAAAGTGGGGCGCGTGGCTACACCTTC. Translation gives CAWTQSGARGYTF. The J gene is TRBJ1-2, the V gene TRBV30, with D possibly TRBD1 on 5 matching bases. CDR1 and CDR2 from the germline V gene are GTSNPN and SVGIG (reference sequence). This CDR3 has 13 residues. V lost 4 bases to trimming and J lost 7 bases, with 16 bases between them.

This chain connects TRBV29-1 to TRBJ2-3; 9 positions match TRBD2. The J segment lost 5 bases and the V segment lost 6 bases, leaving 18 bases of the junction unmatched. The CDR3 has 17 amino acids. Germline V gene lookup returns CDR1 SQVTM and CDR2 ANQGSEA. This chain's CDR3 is CSVDPPSGTPRGDTQYF. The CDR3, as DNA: TGCAGCGTCGACCCCCCTAGCGGGACCCCCCGGGGAGATACGCAGTATTTT.

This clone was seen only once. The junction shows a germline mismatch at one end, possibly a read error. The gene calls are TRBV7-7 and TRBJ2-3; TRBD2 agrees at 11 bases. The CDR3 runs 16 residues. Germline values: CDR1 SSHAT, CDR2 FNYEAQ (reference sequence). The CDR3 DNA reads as TGTGCTAGCAGCTTAGCACTAGCGGGAGCGGCAGATACGCAGTATTTT. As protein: CASSLALAGAADTQYF.

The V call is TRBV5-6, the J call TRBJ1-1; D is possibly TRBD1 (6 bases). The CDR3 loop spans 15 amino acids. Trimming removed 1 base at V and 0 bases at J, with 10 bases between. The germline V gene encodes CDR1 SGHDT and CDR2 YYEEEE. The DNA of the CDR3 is TGTGCCAGCAGCTTGTGGGGGCTCATGAACACTGAAGCTTTCTTT. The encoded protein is CASSLWGLMNTEAFF.

The DNA for the CDR3 is TGTGCCAGCAGTCGGGACAGGGGTGATGGAAACACCATATATTTT. Translation: CASSRDRGDGNTIYF. The chain has TRBV11-2 and TRBJ1-3, with TRBD1 matching 10 bases. CDR3 size: 15 residues. Germline lookup yields CDR1 SGHAT and CDR2 FQNNGV. The V and J ends lost 6 bases and 3 bases, in that order; junction bases with no gene match: 5.

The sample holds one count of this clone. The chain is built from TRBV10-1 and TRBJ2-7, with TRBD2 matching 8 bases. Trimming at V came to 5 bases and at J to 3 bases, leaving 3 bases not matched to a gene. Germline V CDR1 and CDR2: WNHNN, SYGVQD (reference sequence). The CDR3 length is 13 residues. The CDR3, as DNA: TGCGCCAGCAGTAGCGGGAGAAACTACGAGCAGTACTTC. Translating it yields CASSSGRNYEQYF.

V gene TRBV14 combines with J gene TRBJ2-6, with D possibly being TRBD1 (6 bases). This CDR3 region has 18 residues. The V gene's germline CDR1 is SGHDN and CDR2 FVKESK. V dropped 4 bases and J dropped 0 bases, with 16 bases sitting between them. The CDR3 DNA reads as TGTGCCAGCAGCCCGCACCCCGGGACAATCTCTGGGGCCAACGTCCTGACTTTC. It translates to CASSPHPGTISGANVLTF.

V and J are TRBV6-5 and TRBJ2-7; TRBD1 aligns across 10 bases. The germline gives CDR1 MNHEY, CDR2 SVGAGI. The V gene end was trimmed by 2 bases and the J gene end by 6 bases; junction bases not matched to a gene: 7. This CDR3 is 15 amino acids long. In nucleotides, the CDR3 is TGTGCCAGCAGTTACCTTAGACAGGGGGCTCTCGAGCAGTACTTC. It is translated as CASSYLRQGALEQYF.

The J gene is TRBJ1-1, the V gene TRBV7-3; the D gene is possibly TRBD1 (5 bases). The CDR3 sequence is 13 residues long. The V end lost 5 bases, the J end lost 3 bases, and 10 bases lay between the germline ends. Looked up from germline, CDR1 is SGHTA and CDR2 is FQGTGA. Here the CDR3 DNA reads TGTGCCAGCAGCACCCAACAGGACACTGAAGCTTTCTTT. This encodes CASSTQQDTEAFF.

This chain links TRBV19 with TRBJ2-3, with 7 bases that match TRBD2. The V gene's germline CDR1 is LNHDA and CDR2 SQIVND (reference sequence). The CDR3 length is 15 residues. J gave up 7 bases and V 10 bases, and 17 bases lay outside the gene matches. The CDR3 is CATTPGAGVGYTQYF. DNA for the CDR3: TGTGCCACCACCCCGGGCGCGGGAGTAGGATATACGCAGTATTTT.

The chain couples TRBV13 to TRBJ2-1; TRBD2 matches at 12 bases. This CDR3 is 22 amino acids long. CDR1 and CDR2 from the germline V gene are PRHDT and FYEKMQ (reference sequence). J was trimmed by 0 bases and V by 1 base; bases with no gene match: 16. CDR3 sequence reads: CASSLVAHVTSGSVSSYNEQFF. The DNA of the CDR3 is TGTGCCAGCAGCTTAGTGGCGCATGTGACTAGCGGGAGCGTTAGCTCCTACAATGAGCAGTTCTTC. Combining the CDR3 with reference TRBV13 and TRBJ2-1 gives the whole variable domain AAGVIQSPRHLIKEKRETATLKCYPIPRHDTVYWYQQGPGQDPQFLISFYEKMQSDKGSIPDRFSAQQFSDYHSELNMSSLELGDSALYFCASSLVAHVTSGSVSSYNEQFFGPGTRLTVL.

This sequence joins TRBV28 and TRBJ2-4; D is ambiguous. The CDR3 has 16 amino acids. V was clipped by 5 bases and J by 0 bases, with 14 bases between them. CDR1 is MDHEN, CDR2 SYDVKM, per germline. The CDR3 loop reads CASSPRLYRAKNIQYF. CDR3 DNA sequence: TGTGCCAGCAGTCCGCGACTGTATCGAGCCAAAAACATTCAGTACTTC.

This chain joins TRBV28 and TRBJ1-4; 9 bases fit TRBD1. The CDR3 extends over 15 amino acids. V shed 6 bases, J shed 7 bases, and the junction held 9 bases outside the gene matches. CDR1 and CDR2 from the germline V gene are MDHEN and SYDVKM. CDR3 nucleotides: TGTGCCAGCAGCTCCAGACACAGGGGGCTTGAAAAACTGTTTTTT. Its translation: CASSSRHRGLEKLFF.

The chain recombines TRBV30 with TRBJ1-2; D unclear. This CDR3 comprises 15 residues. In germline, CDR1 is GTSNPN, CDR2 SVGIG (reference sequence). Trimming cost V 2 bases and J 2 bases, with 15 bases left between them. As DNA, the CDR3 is TGTGCCTGGAGTCGAGGAGAAGCCGACAACTATGGCTACACCTTC. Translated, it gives CAWSRGEADNYGYTF.

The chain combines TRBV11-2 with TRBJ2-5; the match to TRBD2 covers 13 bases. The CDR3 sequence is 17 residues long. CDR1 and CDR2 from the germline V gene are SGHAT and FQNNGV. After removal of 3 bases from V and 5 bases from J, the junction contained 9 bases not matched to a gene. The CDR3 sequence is CASSFTSGLAGYETQYF. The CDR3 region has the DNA TGTGCCAGCAGCTTTACTTCGGGACTAGCGGGATACGAGACCCAGTACTTC.

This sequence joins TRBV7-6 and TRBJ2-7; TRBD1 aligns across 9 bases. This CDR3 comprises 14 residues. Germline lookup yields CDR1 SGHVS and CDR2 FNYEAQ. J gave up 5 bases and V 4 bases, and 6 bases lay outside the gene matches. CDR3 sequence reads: CASSSRTGAHEQYF. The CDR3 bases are TGTGCCAGCAGCTCCAGGACAGGGGCGCACGAGCAGTACTTC. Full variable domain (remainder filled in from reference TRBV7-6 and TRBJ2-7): GAGVSQSPRYKVTKRGQDVALRCDPISGHVSLYWYRQALGQGPEFLTYFNYEAQQDKSGLPNDRFSAERPEGSISTLTIQRTEQRDSAMYRCASSSRTGAHEQYFGPGTRLTVT.

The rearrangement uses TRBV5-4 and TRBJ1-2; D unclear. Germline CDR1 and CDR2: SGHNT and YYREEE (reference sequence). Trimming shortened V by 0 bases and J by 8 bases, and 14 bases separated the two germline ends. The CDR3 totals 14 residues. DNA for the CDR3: TGTGCCAGCAGCTTGGTGTCGGGGTCAAAAGGCTACACCTTC. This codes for CASSLVSGSKGYTF.

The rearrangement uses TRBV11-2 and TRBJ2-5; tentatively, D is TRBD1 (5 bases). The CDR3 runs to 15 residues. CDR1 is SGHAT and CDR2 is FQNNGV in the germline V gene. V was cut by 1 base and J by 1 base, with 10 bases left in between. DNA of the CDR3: TGTGCCAGCAGCTTAGGACAGCCGCTCCAAGAGACCCAGTACTTC. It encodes CASSLGQPLQETQYF.

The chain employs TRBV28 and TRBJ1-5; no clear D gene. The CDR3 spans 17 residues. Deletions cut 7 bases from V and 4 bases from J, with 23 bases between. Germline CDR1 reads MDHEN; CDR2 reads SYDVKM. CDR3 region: CASTRWVVRRANQPQHF. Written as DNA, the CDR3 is TGTGCCAGCACCCGATGGGTGGTTAGGAGGGCAAATCAGCCCCAGCATTTT.

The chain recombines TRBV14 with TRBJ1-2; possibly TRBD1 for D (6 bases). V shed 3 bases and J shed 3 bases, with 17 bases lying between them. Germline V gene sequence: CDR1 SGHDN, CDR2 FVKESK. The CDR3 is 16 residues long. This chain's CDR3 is CASSHALEGTYYGYTF. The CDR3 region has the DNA TGTGCCAGCAGCCACGCGCTGGAAGGGACATACTATGGCTACACCTTC.

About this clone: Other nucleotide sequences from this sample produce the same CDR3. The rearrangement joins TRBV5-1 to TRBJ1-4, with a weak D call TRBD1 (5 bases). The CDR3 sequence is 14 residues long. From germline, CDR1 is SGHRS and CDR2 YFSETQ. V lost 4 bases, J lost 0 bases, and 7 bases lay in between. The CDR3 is CASSKGATNEKLFF. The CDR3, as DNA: TGCGCCAGCAGCAAAGGGGCAACTAATGAAAAACTGTTTTTT.